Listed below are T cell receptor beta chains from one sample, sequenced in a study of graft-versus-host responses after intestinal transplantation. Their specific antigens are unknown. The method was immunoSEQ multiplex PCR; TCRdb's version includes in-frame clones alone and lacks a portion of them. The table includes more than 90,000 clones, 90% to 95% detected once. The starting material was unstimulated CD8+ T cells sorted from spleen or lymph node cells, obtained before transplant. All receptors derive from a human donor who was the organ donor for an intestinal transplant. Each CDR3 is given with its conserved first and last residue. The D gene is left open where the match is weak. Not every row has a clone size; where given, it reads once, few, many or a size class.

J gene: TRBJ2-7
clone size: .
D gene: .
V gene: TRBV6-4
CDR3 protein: CASSFGQSYEQYF
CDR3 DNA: TGTGCCAGCAGTTTCGGACAGTCGTACGAGCAGTACTTC

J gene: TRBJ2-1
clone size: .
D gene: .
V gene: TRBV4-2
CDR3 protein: CASSQTVQEQFF
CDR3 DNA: TGTGCCAGCAGCCAAACGGTACAAGAGCAGTTCTTC

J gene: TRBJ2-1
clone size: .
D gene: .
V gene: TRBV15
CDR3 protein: CATSRGANYNEQFF
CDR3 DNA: TGTGCCACCAGCAGAGGGGCCAATTACAATGAGCAGTTCTTC

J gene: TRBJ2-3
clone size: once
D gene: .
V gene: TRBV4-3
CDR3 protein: CASSQEMGRTDTQYF
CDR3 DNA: TGCGCCAGCAGCCAAGAGATGGGTCGCACAGATACGCAGTATTTT

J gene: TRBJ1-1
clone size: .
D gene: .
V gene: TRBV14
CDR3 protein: CASSPGQNTEAFF
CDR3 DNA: TGTGCCAGCAGCCCTGGACAGAACACTGAAGCTTTCTTT

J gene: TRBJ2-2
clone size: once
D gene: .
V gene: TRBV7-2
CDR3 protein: CASSLLSNTGELFF
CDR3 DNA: TGTGCCAGCAGCTTACTTTCAAACACCGGGGAGCTGTTTTTT

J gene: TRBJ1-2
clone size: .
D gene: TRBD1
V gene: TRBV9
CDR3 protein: CASSVAGQGDYGYTF
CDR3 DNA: TGTGCCAGCAGCGTAGCGGGACAGGGCGACTATGGCTACACCTTC

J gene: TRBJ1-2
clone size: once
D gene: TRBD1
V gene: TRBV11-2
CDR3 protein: CASSRTGGDGYTF
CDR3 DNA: TGTGCCAGCAGCCGTACAGGGGGCGATGGCTACACCTTC

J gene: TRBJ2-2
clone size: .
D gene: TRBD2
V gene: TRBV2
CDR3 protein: CASSEALAGLTGELFF
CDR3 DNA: TGTGCCAGCAGTGAAGCACTAGCGGGACTCACCGGGGAGCTGTTTTTT

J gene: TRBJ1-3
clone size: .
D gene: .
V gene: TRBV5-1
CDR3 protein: CASSLAGSSGNTIYF
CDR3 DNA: TGCGCCAGCAGCTTGGCGGGCAGCTCTGGAAACACCATATATTTT

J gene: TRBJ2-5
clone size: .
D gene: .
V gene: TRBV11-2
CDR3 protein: CASSLVYGGKETQYF
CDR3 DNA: TGTGCCAGCAGCTTAGTATACGGGGGAAAAGAGACCCAGTACTTC

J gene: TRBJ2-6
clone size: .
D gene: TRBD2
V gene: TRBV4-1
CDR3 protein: CASSQVSGRSGANVLTF
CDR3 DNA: TGCGCCAGCAGCCAAGTCAGCGGGAGATCTGGGGCCAACGTCCTGACTTTC

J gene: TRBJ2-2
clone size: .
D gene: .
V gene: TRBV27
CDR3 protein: CASSLWWDTGELFF
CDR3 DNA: TGTGCCAGCAGTTTATGGTGGGACACCGGGGAGCTGTTTTTT

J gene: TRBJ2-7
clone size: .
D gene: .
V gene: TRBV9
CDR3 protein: CASSVGGEYEQYF
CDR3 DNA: TGTGCCAGCAGCGTAGGAGGGGAGTACGAGCAGTACTTC

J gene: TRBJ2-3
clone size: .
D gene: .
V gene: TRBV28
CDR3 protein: CASSLRWATAFWDTQYF
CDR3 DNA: TGTGCCAGCAGTTTACGCTGGGCCACCGCCTTTTGGGATACGCAGTATTTT

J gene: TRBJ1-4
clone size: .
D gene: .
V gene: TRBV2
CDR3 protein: CASRVQGSLTSEKLFF
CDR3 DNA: TGTGCCAGCAGGGTACAGGGCTCGCTGACTTCCGAAAAACTGTTTTTT

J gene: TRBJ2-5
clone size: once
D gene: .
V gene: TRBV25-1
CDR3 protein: CASSEWGGGETQYF
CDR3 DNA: TGTGCCAGCAGTGAATGGGGGGGCGGGGAGACCCAGTACTTC

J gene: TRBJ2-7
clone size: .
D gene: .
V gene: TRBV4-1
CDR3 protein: CASSQAYEQYF
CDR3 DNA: TGCGCCAGCAGCCAAGCATACGAGCAGTACTTC

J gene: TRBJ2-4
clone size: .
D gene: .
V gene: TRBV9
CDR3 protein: CASSVGLAKNIQYF
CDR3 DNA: TGTGCCAGCAGCGTAGGACTAGCCAAAAACATTCAGTACTTC

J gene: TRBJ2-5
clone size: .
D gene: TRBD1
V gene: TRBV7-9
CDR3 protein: CASSIRTGQETQYF
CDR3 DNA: TGTGCCAGCAGCATTCGGACAGGGCAAGAGACCCAGTACTTC

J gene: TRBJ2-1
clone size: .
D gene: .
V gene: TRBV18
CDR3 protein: CASSCPPGPLGYNEQFF
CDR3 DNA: TGTGCCAGCTCATGTCCTCCGGGACCCTTGGGGTACAATGAGCAGTTCTTC

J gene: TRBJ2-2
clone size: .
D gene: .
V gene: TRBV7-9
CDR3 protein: CASSLATVNTGELFF
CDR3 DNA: TGTGCCAGCAGCTTAGCGACAGTTAACACCGGGGAGCTGTTTTTT

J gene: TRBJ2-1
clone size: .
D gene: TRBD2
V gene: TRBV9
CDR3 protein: CASSVGTSGSNNEQFF
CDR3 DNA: TGTGCCAGCAGCGTAGGGACTAGCGGGAGCAACAATGAGCAGTTCTTC

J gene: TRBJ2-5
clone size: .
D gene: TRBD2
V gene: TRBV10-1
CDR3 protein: CASSESVLAGGHGETQYF
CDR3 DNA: TGCGCCAGCAGTGAGTCGGTGCTAGCGGGAGGCCACGGAGAGACCCAGTACTTC

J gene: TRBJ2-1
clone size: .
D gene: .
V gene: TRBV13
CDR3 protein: CASSLGGIENEQFF
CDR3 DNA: TGTGCCAGCAGCTTAGGGGGGATAGAGAATGAGCAGTTCTTC

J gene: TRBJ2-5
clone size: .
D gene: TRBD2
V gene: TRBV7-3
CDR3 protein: CASSLIGYSGETQYF
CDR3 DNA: TGTGCCAGCAGCTTAATTGGCTATAGCGGGGAGACCCAGTACTTC

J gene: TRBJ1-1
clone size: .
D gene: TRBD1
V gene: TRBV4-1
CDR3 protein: CASSQGPQGPEAFF
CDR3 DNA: TGCGCCAGCAGCCAAGGGCCACAGGGGCCTGAAGCTTTCTTT

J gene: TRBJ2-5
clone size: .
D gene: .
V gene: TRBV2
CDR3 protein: CASDRGHWGETQYF
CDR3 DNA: TGTGCCAGCGACCGGGGCCACTGGGGAGAGACCCAGTACTTC

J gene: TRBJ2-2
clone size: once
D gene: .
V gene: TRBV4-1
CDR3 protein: CASSLTETTGGAWTGELFF
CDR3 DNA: TGCGCCAGCAGCCTTACAGAGACCACGGGGGGCGCTTGGACCGGGGAGCTGTTTTTT

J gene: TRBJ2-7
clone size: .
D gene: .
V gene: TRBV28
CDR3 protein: CASSLYGVGEQYF
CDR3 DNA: TGTGCCAGCAGTTTATATGGGGTCGGCGAGCAGTACTTC

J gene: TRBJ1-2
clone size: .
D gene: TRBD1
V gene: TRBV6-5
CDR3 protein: CASSPDRGLGYGYTF
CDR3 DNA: TGTGCCAGCAGTCCTGACAGGGGGCTCGGCTATGGCTACACCTTC

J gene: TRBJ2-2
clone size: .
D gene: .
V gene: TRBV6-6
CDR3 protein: CASNVEVVGELFF
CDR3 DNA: TGTGCCAGCAATGTCGAAGTTGTCGGGGAGCTGTTTTTT